Following are 10 T cell receptor beta chains from one sample sequenced in a study of vaccination and CD4 T cells after COVID-19. Their antigens remain unidentified. An Oncomine TCR Beta short-read assay was used to sequence the DNA from cultured CD4+ T cells. TCRdb re-called the PCR reads with MiXCR, one entry per CDR3 protein. The sample has some 15,000 distinct CDR3 sequences, approximately 58% seen once; the top ten hold approximately 12%. Treatment here: 10-day PBMC culture with coronavirus spike peptide pools or control peptides (ViraFEST assay). The sequenced sample was CD4+ T cells from blood, cultured in vitro. These receptors all come from a human donor who had recovered from COVID-19.

V usage is TRBV30 and J usage is TRBJ1-1, with D uncertain. Germline CDR1 GTSNPN, CDR2 SVGIG (reference sequence). V lost 1 base to trimming and J lost 2 bases, with 8 bases between them. The CDR3 sequence is 13 residues long. CDR3 residues: CAWSAGRNTEAFF. For the CDR3, the DNA is TGTGCCTGGAGTGCCGGGAGAAACACTGAAGCTTTCTTT.

V usage is TRBV30 and J usage is TRBJ1-2; TRBD1 agrees at 10 bases. The CDR3 length is 13 residues. Germline lookup yields CDR1 GTSNPN and CDR2 SVGIG (reference sequence). With V trimmed by 2 bases and J by 8 bases, 5 bases remained unmatched. CDR3 region: CAWSPGTGVGYTF. CDR3 nucleotides: TGTGCCTGGAGTCCCGGGACAGGGGTCGGCTACACCTTC.

The chain uses TRBV3-1 and TRBJ1-2; D unclear. The CDR3 is 14 residues long. Germline V CDR1 and CDR2: LGHDT, YNNKEL (reference sequence). The germline V and J ends were trimmed by 3 bases and 8 bases, with 16 bases remaining between them. CDR3 in DNA: TGTGCCAGCAGCCACGGTTCGGGGAGCGGCGGCTACACCTTC. Protein: CASSHGSGSGGYTF.

This clonotype appeared once. The CDR3 coding sequence is TGTGCCAGCAGCTTAGGGGGGGGGTACCAAGAGACCCAGTACTTC. Residues: CASSLGGGYQETQYF. V is TRBV7-2 and J is TRBJ2-5, with 7 bases that match TRBD2. Germline V CDR1 and CDR2: SGHTA, FQGNSA. The CDR3 spans 15 residues. The junction had 2 bases not matched to a gene; V was cut back by 1 base and J by 0 bases.

This clonotype was observed a few times. This sequence joins TRBV6-2 or TRBV6-3 and TRBJ1-1; 10 bases are shared with TRBD1. J lost 5 bases, V lost 2 bases, and 2 bases had no gene match. The germline V gene encodes CDR1 MNHEY and CDR2 SVGEGT. The CDR3 has 14 residues. The CDR3 loop is CASSYDRGLTEAFF. The CDR3 DNA sequence: TGTGCCAGCAGTTACGACAGGGGGCTAACTGAAGCTTTCTTT.

The chain's CDR3 is CASSDDYWDEKLFF. CDR3 DNA: TGTGCCAGCAGTGATGACTATTGGGATGAAAAACTGTTTTTT. The chain recombines TRBV6-1 with TRBJ1-4; D is ambiguous. With 3 bases removed from V and 6 bases from J, the gap between germline ends came to 11 bases. Germline loops: CDR1 MNHNS, CDR2 SASEGT. The CDR3 is made up of 14 amino acids.

The rearrangement uses TRBV2 and TRBJ2-1, with D possibly matching TRBD2 (8 bases). Trimming stripped 3 bases from V and 5 bases from J, with 20 bases between. The CDR3 totals 17 residues. Looked up from germline, CDR1 is SNHLY and CDR2 is FYNNEI. The CDR3 nucleotides read TGTGCCAGCAGTGAGCTGGGACAGCCGGGGGGGGACAATGAGCAGTTCTTC. Encoded protein: CASSELGQPGGDNEQFF.

The chain recombines TRBV6-1 with TRBJ1-5; D remains unclear. The V gene's germline CDR1 is MNHNS and CDR2 SASEGT. CDR3 length equals 15 residues. Trimming removed 2 bases from V and 0 bases from J, with 8 bases in between. The CDR3 loop is CASSEFKVSNQPQHF. As DNA, the CDR3 is TGTGCCAGCAGTGAATTCAAGGTTAGCAATCAGCCCCAGCATTTT.

The chain recombines TRBV20-1 with TRBJ2-5, with 7 bases fitting TRBD1. Looked up from germline, CDR1 is DFQATT and CDR2 is SNEGSKA (reference sequence). CDR3 length: 12 residues. V dropped 8 bases and J dropped 5; count of bases not matched to a gene: 8. CDR3 sequence: CSPGQGGETQYF. The CDR3 DNA reads as TGCAGTCCCGGCCAAGGGGGCGAGACCCAGTACTTC.

The chain couples TRBV6-5 to TRBJ1-4; D is possibly TRBD1 (5 bases). Germline CDR1 MNHEY, CDR2 SVGAGI. Trimming left V 0 bases short and J 11 bases short, with 19 bases between. The CDR3 consists of 16 residues. The CDR3 sequence is CASSYSNAMGLGKLFF. The CDR3 DNA is TGTGCCAGCAGTTACTCGAACGCCATGGGGCTTGGGAAACTGTTTTTT.